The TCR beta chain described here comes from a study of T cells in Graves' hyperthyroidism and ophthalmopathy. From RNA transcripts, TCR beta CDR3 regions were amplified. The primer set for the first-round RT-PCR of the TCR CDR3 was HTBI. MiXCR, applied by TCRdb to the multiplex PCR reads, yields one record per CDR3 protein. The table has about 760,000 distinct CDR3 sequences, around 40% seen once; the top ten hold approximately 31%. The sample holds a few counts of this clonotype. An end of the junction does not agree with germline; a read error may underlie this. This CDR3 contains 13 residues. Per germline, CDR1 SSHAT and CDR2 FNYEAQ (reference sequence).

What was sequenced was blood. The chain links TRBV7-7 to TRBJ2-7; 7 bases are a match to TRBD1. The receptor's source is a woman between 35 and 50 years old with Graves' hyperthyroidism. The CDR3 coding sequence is TGTGCTAGCAGTTGGGACAGCAACAATGAGCAGTACTTC. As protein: CASSWDSNNEQYF.